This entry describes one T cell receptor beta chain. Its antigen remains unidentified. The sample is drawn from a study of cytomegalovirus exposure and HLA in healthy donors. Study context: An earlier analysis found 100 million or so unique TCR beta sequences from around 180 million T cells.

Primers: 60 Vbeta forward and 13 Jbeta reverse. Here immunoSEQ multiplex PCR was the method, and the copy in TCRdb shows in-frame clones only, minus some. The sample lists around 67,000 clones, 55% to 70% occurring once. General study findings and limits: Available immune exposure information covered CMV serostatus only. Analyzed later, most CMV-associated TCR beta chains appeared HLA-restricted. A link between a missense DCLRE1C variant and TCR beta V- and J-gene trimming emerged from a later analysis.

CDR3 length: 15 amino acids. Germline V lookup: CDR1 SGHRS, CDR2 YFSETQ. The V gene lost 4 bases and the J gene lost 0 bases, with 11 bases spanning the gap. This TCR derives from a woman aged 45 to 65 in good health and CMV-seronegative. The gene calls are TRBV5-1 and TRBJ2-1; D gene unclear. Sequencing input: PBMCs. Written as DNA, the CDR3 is TGCGCCAGCAGCCTGGACCACAGCTCCTACAATGAGCAGTTCTTC. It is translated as CASSLDHSSYNEQFF.